Listed below are T cell receptor beta chains from one sample, sequenced in a study of cytomegalovirus exposure and HLA in healthy donors. Produced via immunoSEQ multiplex PCR; TCRdb's table is partial and in-frame only. The sample lists approximately 91,000 clones, around 86% occurring once. The sequencing input was PBMCs. The receptors come from a man in his thirties or forties in good health and CMV-seropositive. The CDR3 runs from the conserved cysteine through the conserved F or W. Fields, in order: clone size, D gene, J gene, V gene, CDR3 protein, CDR3 DNA. A D gene is named only where the DNA matches it firmly. Not every row has a clone size; where given, it reads once, few, many or a size class.

NA,NA,TRBJ1-2,TRBV5-4,CASSLGQDGYTF,TGTGCCAGCAGCTTGGGGCAGGATGGCTACACCTTC
once,NA,TRBJ2-2,TRBV28,CASFSTGRDTGELFF,TGTGCCAGCTTTTCCACAGGGAGGGACACCGGGGAGCTGTTTTTT
NA,TRBD1,TRBJ1-4,TRBV14,CASSDGQGAGEKLFF,TGTGCCAGCAGCGACGGACAGGGAGCCGGTGAAAAACTGTTTTTT
few,TRBD1,TRBJ2-6,TRBV30,CAWSETGASGANVLTF,TGTGCCTGGAGCGAGACAGGGGCCTCTGGGGCCAACGTCCTGACTTTC
few,TRBD1,TRBJ2-6,TRBV4-1,CASSQAGGVGPGANVLTF,TGCGCCAGCAGCCAGGCAGGGGGCGTGGGCCCTGGGGCCAACGTCCTGACTTTC
NA,NA,TRBJ1-1,TRBV19,CASLGGEAGAVGAFF,TGTGCCAGCCTGGGGGGCGAGGCGGGAGCGGTAGGAGCTTTCTTT
NA,TRBD1,TRBJ2-7,TRBV6-1,CASSAGQGIYEQYF,TGTGCCAGCAGCGCTGGACAGGGAATCTACGAGCAGTACTTC
once,TRBD1,TRBJ2-5,TRBV5-1,CASSLLPRDRAQETQYF,TGCGCCAGCAGCCTTCTCCCCCGGGACAGGGCCCAGGAGACCCAGTACTTC
NA,TRBD2,TRBJ2-7,TRBV5-1,CASSLATSGGYEQYF,TGCGCCAGCAGCTTGGCGACTAGCGGGGGATACGAGCAGTACTTC
NA,TRBD2,TRBJ2-7,TRBV7-8,CASSFGLAGGVVEQYF,TGTGCCAGCAGCTTTGGTCTAGCGGGAGGGGTGGTCGAGCAGTACTTC
once,NA,TRBJ2-3,TRBV11-2,CASSSTPEYTGGVRDTQYF,TGTGCCAGCAGCTCCACGCCGGAATATACAGGGGGGGTACGGGATACGCAGTATTTT
once,NA,TRBJ2-5,TRBV19,CASSIILGAETQYF,TGTGCCAGTAGTATAATCCTGGGAGCAGAGACCCAGTACTTC
NA,TRBD2,TRBJ2-7,TRBV7-2,CASSLGTSGRGEQYF,TGTGCCAGCAGCTTGGGGACTAGCGGGAGGGGCGAGCAGTACTTC
NA,NA,TRBJ2-1,TRBV5-1,CASSLAGVQNEQFF,TGCGCCAGCAGCTTGGCGGGAGTCCAGAATGAGCAGTTCTTC
NA,TRBD1,TRBJ2-1,TRBV10-3,CAIRTGDNEQFF,TGTGCCATTCGGACAGGGGACAATGAGCAGTTCTTC
NA,NA,TRBJ1-2,TRBV4-2,CASSQDKAGYGYTF,TGTGCCAGCAGCCAAGATAAGGCAGGCTATGGCTACACCTTC
few,NA,TRBJ2-7,TRBV19,CASSITGGVYEQYF,TGTGCCAGTAGTATTACAGGGGGGGTCTACGAGCAGTACTTC
once,NA,TRBJ1-5,TRBV18,CASSPGGVTWGPQHF,TGTGCCAGCTCACCGGGAGGAGTAACCTGGGGGCCCCAGCATTTT
NA,TRBD2,TRBJ2-1,TRBV29-1,CSAVPSGRYNEQFF,TGCAGCGCTGTCCCCAGCGGGAGATACAATGAGCAGTTCTTC
NA,TRBD2,TRBJ2-1,TRBV10-3,CATKRVAGGSGNNEQFF,TGTGCCACCAAAAGGGTAGCGGGAGGGTCGGGAAACAATGAGCAGTTCTTC
NA,NA,TRBJ2-7,TRBV27,CASSWGRGRYEQYF,TGTGCCAGCAGTTGGGGCAGGGGGAGGTACGAGCAGTACTTC
NA,TRBD1,TRBJ2-4,TRBV29-1,CSVDRRQGAKNIQYF,TGCAGCGTGGACCGCAGACAGGGGGCCAAAAACATTCAGTACTTC
NA,NA,TRBJ1-2,TRBV28,CASSPLGGGRNYGYTF,TGTGCCAGCAGCCCTTTAGGGGGGGGGCGTAACTATGGCTACACCTTC
NA,TRBD1,TRBJ2-3,TRBV7-8,CASSPTGSTDTQYF,TGTGCCAGCAGCCCGACAGGGAGCACAGATACGCAGTATTTT
NA,NA,TRBJ2-3,TRBV5-1,CASSLAIEGTDTQYF,TGCGCCAGCAGCTTGGCGATTGAGGGCACAGATACGCAGTATTTT
NA,TRBD1,TRBJ1-2,TRBV4-2,CASSQGDRVGYTF,TGTGCCAGCAGCCAAGGGGACAGGGTTGGCTACACCTTC
NA,TRBD2,TRBJ2-1,TRBV5-1,CASYPSGSTGNEQFF,TGCGCCAGCTACCCTAGCGGGAGCACGGGGAATGAGCAGTTCTTC
NA,NA,TRBJ2-2,TRBV6-6,CASRNPGQRAGELFF,TGTGCCAGCAGAAACCCGGGACAGCGGGCCGGGGAGCTGTTTTTT
few,NA,TRBJ2-7,TRBV5-1,CASSFSTGGSYEQYF,TGCGCCAGCAGCTTTAGCACAGGTGGGTCCTACGAGCAGTACTTC
NA,TRBD1,TRBJ2-6,TRBV27,CASTRTGSGANVLTF,TGTGCCAGCACCAGGACAGGTTCTGGGGCCAACGTCCTGACTTTC
NA,NA,TRBJ1-5,TRBV18,CASSPGGVVRNQPQHF,TGTGCCAGCTCACCAGGGGGGGTTGTACGCAATCAGCCCCAGCATTTT
NA,TRBD2,TRBJ2-1,TRBV2,CASRATSGSHNEQFF,TGTGCCAGCAGGGCAACTAGCGGGAGTCACAATGAGCAGTTCTTC
NA,TRBD2,TRBJ2-2,TRBV19,CASIPRLAGAGELFF,TGTGCCAGTATTCCCCGACTAGCGGGAGCCGGGGAGCTGTTTTTT
NA,NA,TRBJ2-7,TRBV6-1,CASSANLGHLAYEQYF,TGTGCCAGCAGTGCAAATCTGGGACATCTAGCCTACGAGCAGTACTTC
NA,TRBD1,TRBJ2-7,TRBV14,CASSQVGTVRNEQYF,TGTGCCAGCAGCCAAGTAGGGACAGTCCGCAACGAGCAGTACTTC
NA,TRBD2,TRBJ2-3,TRBV5-5,CASSFLAGGPDTQYF,TGTGCCAGCAGCTTTCTAGCGGGAGGCCCAGATACGCAGTATTTT
NA,NA,TRBJ2-2,TRBV2,CATRSGEANTGELFF,TGTGCCACCAGGTCCGGGGAGGCCAACACCGGGGAGCTGTTTTTT